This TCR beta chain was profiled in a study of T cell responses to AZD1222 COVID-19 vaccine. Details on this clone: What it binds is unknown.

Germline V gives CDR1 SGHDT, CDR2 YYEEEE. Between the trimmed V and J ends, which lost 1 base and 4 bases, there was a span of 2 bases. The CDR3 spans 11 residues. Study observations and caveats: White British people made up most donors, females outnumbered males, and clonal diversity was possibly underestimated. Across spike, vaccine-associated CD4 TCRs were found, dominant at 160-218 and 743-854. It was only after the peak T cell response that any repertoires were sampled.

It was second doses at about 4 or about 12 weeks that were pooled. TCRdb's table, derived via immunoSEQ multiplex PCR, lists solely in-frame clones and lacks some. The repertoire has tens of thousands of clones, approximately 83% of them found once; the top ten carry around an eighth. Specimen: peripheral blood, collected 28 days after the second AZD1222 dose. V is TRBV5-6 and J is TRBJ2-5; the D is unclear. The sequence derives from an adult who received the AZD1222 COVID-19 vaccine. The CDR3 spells CASSLSETQYF. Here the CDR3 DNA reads TGTGCCAGCAGCTTGTCAGAGACCCAGTACTTC.